This is a list of T cell receptor beta chains from one sample in a study of blood T cell repertoires in COVID-19. Libraries were prepared by immunoSEQ multiplex PCR; TCRdb keeps only in-frame clonotypes and omits some of them. The profile covers roughly 150,000 clones, with over 70% appearing a single time and more than 7% taken by the ten largest. Input material: peripheral blood. These receptors were obtained from a woman of 80 years or more with active or convalescent COVID-19. CDR3s include the opening cysteine and the closing phenylalanine or tryptophan. The order of the fields is clone size, J gene, D gene, V gene, CDR3 DNA, CDR3 protein. The D gene is left open where the match is weak. Part of the rows lack a size; the others show once, few, many or a class for expanded clones.

clone size: -; J gene: TRBJ2-5; D gene: TRBD1; V gene: TRBV10-3; CDR3 DNA: TGTGCCATCACCCGAGGGACAGGCGGCCAAGAGACCCAGTACTTC; CDR3 protein: CAITRGTGGQETQYF
clone size: -; J gene: TRBJ1-2; D gene: TRBD1; V gene: TRBV18; CDR3 DNA: TGTGCCAGCTCAACCGCGACAGGGGGCGTCTATGGCTACACCTTC; CDR3 protein: CASSTATGGVYGYTF
clone size: -; J gene: TRBJ1-1; D gene: -; V gene: TRBV6-5; CDR3 DNA: TGTGCCAGCAGTTACGGAGGGGACTGGAACACTGAAGCTTTCTTT; CDR3 protein: CASSYGGDWNTEAFF
clone size: -; J gene: TRBJ1-2; D gene: -; V gene: TRBV9; CDR3 DNA: TGTGCCAGCAGCGTAGTAGAAGGGAGAGGCTACACCTTC; CDR3 protein: CASSVVEGRGYTF
clone size: -; J gene: TRBJ1-1; D gene: TRBD1; V gene: TRBV5-4; CDR3 DNA: TGTGCCAGCAGCTTACAGGGGAGAGGAGTGGGCACTGAAGCTTTCTTT; CDR3 protein: CASSLQGRGVGTEAFF
clone size: -; J gene: TRBJ2-5; D gene: TRBD2; V gene: TRBV11-2; CDR3 DNA: TGTGCCAGCAGCTTCGGGACTACCCAAGAGACCCAGTACTTC; CDR3 protein: CASSFGTTQETQYF
clone size: -; J gene: TRBJ1-2; D gene: -; V gene: TRBV7-2; CDR3 DNA: TGTGCCAGCAGCTTAGCTGGGACAAGTCGTAATGGCTACACCTTC; CDR3 protein: CASSLAGTSRNGYTF
clone size: -; J gene: TRBJ1-2; D gene: -; V gene: TRBV9; CDR3 DNA: TGTGCCAGCAGCGTAGACCCGCGAGGGGGTTATGGCTACACCTTC; CDR3 protein: CASSVDPRGGYGYTF
clone size: -; J gene: TRBJ2-1; D gene: TRBD2; V gene: TRBV5-1; CDR3 DNA: TGCGCCAGCAGCTTGGCTAGCGGGGGAAAGGTTGGCAATGAGCAGTTCTTC; CDR3 protein: CASSLASGGKVGNEQFF
clone size: -; J gene: TRBJ2-7; D gene: TRBD1; V gene: TRBV18; CDR3 DNA: TGTGCCAGCTCACACGGACAGGGCGGCGAGCAGTACTTC; CDR3 protein: CASSHGQGGEQYF
clone size: -; J gene: TRBJ1-5; D gene: TRBD1; V gene: TRBV18; CDR3 DNA: TGTGCCAGCTCACCACTGGGACAGGGAAGTCAGCCCCAGCATTTT; CDR3 protein: CASSPLGQGSQPQHF
clone size: -; J gene: TRBJ1-6; D gene: TRBD1; V gene: TRBV5-1; CDR3 DNA: TGCGCCAGCAGCTTGGGACAGGGTACCCTCCACTTT; CDR3 protein: CASSLGQGTLHF
clone size: -; J gene: TRBJ1-6; D gene: -; V gene: TRBV11-2; CDR3 DNA: TGTGCCAGCAGCTCCCTAAGGGTGCGGGCCCTCCACTTT; CDR3 protein: CASSSLRVRALHF
clone size: -; J gene: TRBJ2-1; D gene: -; V gene: TRBV7-2; CDR3 DNA: TGTGCCAGCAGCTCCCGAAGGGGCGGCTCAAGGAATGAGCAGTTCTTC; CDR3 protein: CASSSRRGGSRNEQFF
clone size: -; J gene: TRBJ2-3; D gene: TRBD2; V gene: TRBV6-5; CDR3 DNA: TGTGCCAGCAGTTCTAGCGGGGGGCGCACAGATACGCAGTATTTT; CDR3 protein: CASSSSGGRTDTQYF
clone size: few; J gene: TRBJ2-1; D gene: TRBD2; V gene: TRBV11-3; CDR3 DNA: TGTGCCAGCAGCTTAGGGGGCGGGACTAGTTGGAATGAGCAGTTCTTC; CDR3 protein: CASSLGGGTSWNEQFF
clone size: -; J gene: TRBJ1-2; D gene: TRBD1; V gene: TRBV5-1; CDR3 DNA: TGCGCCAGCAGCCAGGGACAGTATGGCTACACCTTC; CDR3 protein: CASSQGQYGYTF
clone size: -; J gene: TRBJ1-3; D gene: -; V gene: TRBV7-2; CDR3 DNA: TGTGCCAGCAGCCACTCTGCCGGAAACACCATATATTTT; CDR3 protein: CASSHSAGNTIYF
clone size: -; J gene: TRBJ2-2; D gene: TRBD1; V gene: TRBV12-3/TRBV12-4; CDR3 DNA: TGTGCCAGTAGAGTACAGGGGACCGGGGAGCTGTTTTTT; CDR3 protein: CASRVQGTGELFF
clone size: -; J gene: TRBJ1-2; D gene: TRBD1; V gene: TRBV2; CDR3 DNA: TGTGCCAGCAACGGACAGGTTGTTCACTACACCTTC; CDR3 protein: CASNGQVVHYTF